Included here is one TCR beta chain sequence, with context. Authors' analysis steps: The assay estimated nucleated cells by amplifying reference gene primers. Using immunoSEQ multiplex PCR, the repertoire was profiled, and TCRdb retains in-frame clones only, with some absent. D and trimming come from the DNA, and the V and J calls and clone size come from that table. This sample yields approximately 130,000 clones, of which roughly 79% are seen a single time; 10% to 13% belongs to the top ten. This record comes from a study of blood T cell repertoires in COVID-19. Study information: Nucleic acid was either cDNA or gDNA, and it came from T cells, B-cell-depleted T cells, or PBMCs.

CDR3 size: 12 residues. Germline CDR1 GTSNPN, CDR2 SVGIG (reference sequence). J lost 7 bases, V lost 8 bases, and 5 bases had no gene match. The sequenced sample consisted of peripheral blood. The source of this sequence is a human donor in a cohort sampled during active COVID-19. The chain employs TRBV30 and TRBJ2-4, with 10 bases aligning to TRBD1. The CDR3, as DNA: TGTGCCCTTTCGGACAGGGGGAACATTCAGTACTTC. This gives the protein CALSDRGNIQYF.